Below are 10 T cell receptor beta chains sequenced from a single sample in a study of cytomegalovirus exposure and HLA in healthy donors. The PCR used 60 Vbeta and 13 Jbeta primers. TCRdb's table, derived via immunoSEQ multiplex PCR, lists solely in-frame clones and lacks some. There are roughly 100,000 clones in the sample; about 80% occur only once, and around 2.1% lies in the top ten. The sequenced sample consisted of PBMCs. Every receptor here comes from a man younger than 45 in good health and CMV-seronegative.

Here the CDR3 reads CASKRGGSTDTQYF. The CDR3, as DNA: TGTGCCAGCAAGCGGGGGGGCAGCACAGATACGCAGTATTTT. V gene TRBV28 combines with J gene TRBJ2-3, with 10 bases matching TRBD2. This CDR3 is built from 14 residues. Losses at the gene ends were 7 bases for V and 0 bases for J; bases not matched to a gene: 1. Germline V gene lookup returns CDR1 MDHEN and CDR2 SYDVKM.

The rearrangement uses TRBV6-9 and TRBJ1-6, with 8 bases matching TRBD1. With V trimmed by 3 bases and J by 12 bases, 13 bases remained unmatched. There are 16 residues in the CDR3. Per the germline V gene, CDR1 is MNHGY and CDR2 is SVAAGI. Here the CDR3 reads CASSYAQDRVLVPLHF. CDR3 DNA: TGTGCCAGCAGTTACGCCCAGGACAGGGTATTGGTACCCCTCCACTTT.

The rearrangement joins TRBV7-8 to TRBJ2-3; 8 bases line up with TRBD2. The CDR3 runs to 16 residues. Trimming took 4 bases from V and 1 from J; bases not matched to a gene: 7. The germline CDR1 and CDR2 sequences are SGHVS and FQNEAQ. As DNA, the CDR3 is TGTGCCAGCAGCTCCGGGGTGACTAGCGGCACAGATACGCAGTATTTT. Translation: CASSSGVTSGTDTQYF.

A word on this clone: With only one base between it and a far larger clone, this is likely a read error. V and J are TRBV6-1 and TRBJ1-5, with 8 positions matching TRBD1. V lost 4 bases and J lost 5; bases outside the gene matches: 1. CDR3 size: 13 residues. Germline CDR1 and CDR2: MNHNS and SASEGT. The CDR3 DNA sequence: TGTGCCAGCAGTGCGGACAGGGATCAGCCCCAGCATTTT. Residues: CASSADRDQPQHF.

CDR3 DNA sequence: TGTGCCAGCAGTTCGTTGGGGCAGGGTAGCAATCAGCCCCAGCATTTT. Translating it yields CASSSLGQGSNQPQHF. The V call is TRBV27, the J call TRBJ1-5; D is perhaps TRBD1 (5 bases). Trimming left V 4 bases short and J 0 bases short, with 13 bases between. The CDR3 loop spans 16 amino acids. From germline, CDR1 is MNHEY and CDR2 SMNVEV (reference sequence).

The genes are TRBV6-6 and TRBJ1-1; tentative D call: TRBD1 (5 bases). Germline loops: CDR1 MNHNY, CDR2 SVGAGI (reference sequence). This CDR3 spans 13 amino acids. V was cut by 5 bases and J by 5 bases, with 12 bases left in between. DNA of the CDR3: TGTGCCAGCAGTCCTCCAGGGAGGACTGAAGCTTTCTTT. Protein: CASSPPGRTEAFF.

The chain couples TRBV5-4 to TRBJ1-1; unclear D gene. The CDR3 totals 14 residues. The ends were cut back, 2 bases at V and 3 bases at J, with 11 bases in the middle. Looked up from germline, CDR1 is SGHNT and CDR2 is YYREEE (reference sequence). CDR3 nucleotides: TGTGCCAGCAGCTTACGGGGTGGGTACACTGAAGCTTTCTTT. Protein product: CASSLRGGYTEAFF. The variable domain in full, completed from reference TRBV5-4 and TRBJ1-1, reads ETGVTQSPTHLIKTRGQQVTLRCSSQSGHNTVSWYQQALGQGPQFIFQYYREEENGRGNFPPRFSGLQFPNYSSELNVNALELDDSALYLCASSLRGGYTEAFFGQGTRLTVV.

The gene calls are TRBV5-1 and TRBJ2-3; 8 bases agree with TRBD1. The CDR3 is made up of 15 amino acids. The J segment lost 3 bases and the V segment lost 0 bases, leaving 3 bases of the junction unmatched. In germline, CDR1 is SGHRS, CDR2 YFSETQ. DNA of the CDR3: TGCGCCAGCAGCTTGGACAGGGGGGAGACAGATACGCAGTATTTT. Translated, it gives CASSLDRGETDTQYF. The complete variable domain, with remaining parts taken from reference TRBV5-1 and TRBJ2-3, reads KAGVTQTPRYLIKTRGQQVTLSCSPISGHRSVSWYQQTPGQGLQFLFEYFSETQRNKGNFPGRFSGRQFSNSRSEMNVSTLELGDSALYLCASSLDRGETDTQYFGPGTRLTVL.

Notes on this clone: One junction end disagrees with the germline gene, perhaps due to a read error. Other nucleotide sequences in the sample specify the same CDR3. The chain is built from TRBV28 and TRBJ2-7; 9 positions agree with TRBD2. The CDR3 is made up of 15 amino acids. Germline assignment: CDR1 MDHEN and CDR2 SYDVKM. The CDR3 protein is CASSSLAGVSYEQYF. The CDR3 bases are TGTGCCAGCAGTTCCTTAGCGGGAGTTTCCTATGAGCAGTACTTC.

V is TRBV7-9 and J is TRBJ2-7; D perhaps matches TRBD2 (5 bases). V gave up 3 bases and J gave up 3 bases, with 12 bases separating them. Germline CDR1 and CDR2: SEHNR and FQNEAQ (reference sequence). The CDR3 is 14 amino acids. CDR3 sequence: CASSLGVLDYEQYF. In DNA, the CDR3 is TGTGCCAGCAGCTTGGGAGTATTGGACTACGAGCAGTACTTC.